What follows are 25 T cell receptor beta chains derived from one specimen sequenced in a study of T cells after yellow fever vaccination. TCRdb fed the 5' RACE reads into MiXCR, producing one record per CDR3 protein. The sample has some 350,000 distinct CDR3 sequences; roughly 4.3% are singletons. The input for sequencing was PBMCs, taken 5 days after the yellow fever booster vaccination. These receptors came from a young man who received the YFV17D yellow fever vaccine.

This clonotype turned up a few times. This chain connects TRBV14 to TRBJ1-4; D remains unclear. Trimming pared 4 bases from V and 0 bases from J, leaving 27 bases between. CDR3 size: 21 residues. Per the germline V gene, CDR1 is SGHDN and CDR2 is FVKESK. DNA of the CDR3: TGTGCCAGCAGCCCAACCCCCCGGTTGAGAAACCGACCTGCAACTAATGAAAAACTGTTTTTT. This gives the protein CASSPTPRLRNRPATNEKLFF.

Many counts were recorded for this clonotype. The V gene is TRBV7-9, the J gene TRBJ2-1; 8 nucleotides align to TRBD1. Trimming removed 3 bases from V and 4 bases from J; junction bases left unmatched: 14. The CDR3 spans 18 residues. Germline CDR1 SEHNR, CDR2 FQNEAQ (reference sequence). CDR3 bases: TGTGCCAGCAGCTTTCAACAGGGGGACGGCAGGGAATACAATGAGCAGTTCTTC. Encoded protein: CASSFQQGDGREYNEQFF.

This clonotype has only a few counts. The genes are TRBV7-2 and TRBJ2-1, with D possibly being TRBD2 (7 bases). Trimming left V 1 base short and J 5 bases short, with 12 bases between. Germline V lookup: CDR1 SGHTA, CDR2 FQGNSA. The CDR3 spans 15 residues. This CDR3 is CASSLGGGADNEQFF. The CDR3, as DNA: TGTGCCAGCAGCTTAGGAGGGGGGGCCGACAATGAGCAGTTCTTC.

This clonotype was recorded many times. The V call is TRBV5-1, the J call TRBJ2-2, with D maybe TRBD1 (5 bases). Trimming removed 1 base at V and 4 bases at J, with 11 bases between. Germline V gene sequence: CDR1 SGHRS, CDR2 YFSETQ. CDR3 length equals 15 residues. The DNA for the CDR3 is TGCGCCAGCAGCTTGAGGGGCCACTTCACCGGGGAGCTGTTTTTT. This gives the protein CASSLRGHFTGELFF.

In this sample, this clonotype turned up a few times. The chain is built from TRBV4-1 and TRBJ2-3; D not resolved. The CDR3 has 15 residues. The germline gives CDR1 MGHRA, CDR2 YSYEKL. The V end lost 0 bases, the J end lost 1 base, and 8 bases lay between the germline ends. CDR3 sequence: CASSQEVARTDTQYF. CDR3 DNA: TGCGCCAGCAGCCAAGAAGTAGCACGCACAGATACGCAGTATTTT.

This clonotype was picked up a small number of times. The rearrangement uses TRBV7-9 and TRBJ1-5; 8 bases are a match to TRBD1. The CDR3 has 17 residues. The ends lost 3 bases at V and 0 bases at J; junction bases unmatched: 7. Germline lookup yields CDR1 SEHNR and CDR2 FQNEAQ (reference sequence). In DNA, the CDR3 is TGTGCCAGCAGCTTCGGGACAGGCGGGTATAGCAATCAGCCCCAGCATTTT. Translated, it gives CASSFGTGGYSNQPQHF. Full variable domain (outside the CDR3, taken from reference TRBV7-9 and TRBJ1-5): DTGVSQNPRHKITKRGQNVTFRCDPISEHNRLYWYRQTLGQGPEFLTYFQNEAQLEKSRLLSDRFSAERPKGSFSTLEIQRTEQGDSAMYLCASSFGTGGYSNQPQHFGDGTRLSIL.

This clonotype was counted a few times. The chain couples TRBV6-5 to TRBJ2-3; either TRBD1 or TRBD2 may supply D (5 bases each). The CDR3 has 15 amino acids. Trimming left V 2 bases short and J 2 bases short, with 11 bases between. CDR1 and CDR2 (germline): MNHEY, SVGAGI. The CDR3 is CASSYGGRDTDTQYF. The CDR3 region has the DNA TGTGCCAGCAGTTACGGAGGCAGGGACACAGATACGCAGTATTTT.

This clonotype was recorded a few times. The rearrangement joins TRBV30 to TRBJ1-4; 9 bases are shared with TRBD1. Per the germline V gene, CDR1 is GTSNPN and CDR2 is SVGIG (reference sequence). CDR3 size: 14 residues. V gave up 6 bases and J gave up 6 bases; unmatched junction bases: 8. In DNA, the CDR3 is TGTGCCTGCCCCGGGACAGGGCCGCATGAAAAACTGTTTTTT. It translates to CACPGTGPHEKLFF.

This chain links TRBV7-2 with TRBJ1-2; no reliable D call. This CDR3 has 11 residues. The V gene lost 3 bases and the J gene lost 11 bases, with 10 bases spanning the gap. CDR1 SGHTA and CDR2 FQGNSA come from the germline V gene. The DNA for the CDR3 is TGTGCCAGCAGCTTCGATACGGATTACACCTTC. It yields the protein CASSFDTDYTF.

This clonotype was seen a few times. This sequence may be a read error, since a much larger clone differs from it by one base. The chain links TRBV5-4 to TRBJ2-5, with D hard to call. Germline assignment: CDR1 SGHNT and CDR2 YYREEE (reference sequence). This CDR3 contains 13 residues. V was trimmed by 0 bases and J by 3 bases, leaving 6 bases between them. CDR3 sequence reads: CASSLAWEETQYF. The CDR3 DNA sequence: TGTGCCAGCAGCTTGGCCTGGGAAGAGACCCAGTACTTC.

This clonotype was observed a handful of times. V is TRBV5-1 and J is TRBJ2-5; 7 bases line up with TRBD2. The CDR3 contains 11 residues. Germline V gives CDR1 SGHRS, CDR2 YFSETQ. V was clipped by 3 bases and J by 13 bases; unmatched bases: 6. CDR3 sequence: CASSSTSLSYF. The CDR3 nucleotides are TGCGCCAGCAGCTCGACTAGCCTTTCGTACTTC.

This clonotype turned up a few times. The CDR3, as DNA: TGTGCCATCAGTGGACAGGGCCTTAATTCACCCCTCCACTTT. The encoded protein is CAISGQGLNSPLHF. The chain links TRBV10-3 to TRBJ1-6; 7 bases line up with TRBD1. CDR1 and CDR2 from the germline V gene are ENHRY and SYGVKD. This CDR3 is built from 14 residues. The V segment lost 4 bases and the J segment 6 bases; nucleotides outside the gene matches: 3.

The chain combines TRBV5-5 with TRBJ1-2; D is unclear. The CDR3 runs 15 residues. CDR1 and CDR2 (germline): SGHKS, YYEKEE (reference sequence). The V end was cut by 5 bases, the J end by 4 bases, with 18 bases between. CDR3 sequence: CASSLERGGTYGYTF. The CDR3 nucleotides read TGTGCCAGCAGTTTAGAACGGGGTGGTACCTATGGCTACACCTTC.

The V and J genes are TRBV4-2 and TRBJ2-3; TRBD2 aligns across 8 bases. Germline trimming cut 0 bases from V and 4 bases from J; bases unmatched to any gene: 9. Germline CDR1 reads LGHNA; CDR2 reads YNFKEQ. This CDR3 contains 17 residues. CDR3 amino acids: CASSQELGGAPPDTQYF. The CDR3 coding sequence is TGTGCCAGCAGCCAAGAACTCGGGGGGGCTCCGCCAGATACGCAGTATTTT.

The chain is built from TRBV10-3 and TRBJ2-1, with D possibly TRBD1 on 6 matching bases. Trimming took 10 bases from V and 2 from J, leaving 15 bases between them. The V gene's germline CDR1 is ENHRY and CDR2 SYGVKD. The CDR3 length is 14 residues. In DNA, the CDR3 is TGTGCCACGGCAGGGGACACCACCTACAATGAGCAGTTCTTC. It translates to CATAGDTTYNEQFF.

This chain joins TRBV29-1 and TRBJ2-5; D is tentatively TRBD1 or TRBD2 (7 bases each). Germline CDR1 is SQVTM and CDR2 is ANQGSEA. Deletions cut 3 bases from V and 0 bases from J, with 14 bases between. This CDR3 contains 15 residues. The CDR3 region has the DNA TGCAGCGTTGAGGGGGAGGGGGCGGACCAAGAGACCCAGTACTTC. The encoded protein is CSVEGEGADQETQYF.

This clonotype was counted a few times. J is TRBJ2-3 and V is TRBV4-3, with D maybe TRBD2 (5 bases). The V end lost 4 bases, the J end lost 5 bases, and 10 bases lay between the germline ends. Germline lookup yields CDR1 LGHNA and CDR2 YSLEER. The CDR3 extends over 13 amino acids. DNA for the CDR3: TGCGCCAGCAGCCTTTGGGCGGGAGATACGCAGTATTTT. This codes for CASSLWAGDTQYF.

This clonotype was counted a few times. The V gene is TRBV24-1, the J gene TRBJ1-2, with D possibly matching TRBD1 (5 bases). This CDR3 contains 13 residues. V shed 4 bases and J shed 4 bases, with 9 bases lying between them. The germline V gene has CDR1 KGHDR and CDR2 SFDVKD. CDR3 in amino acids: CATSEPGLYGYTF. The DNA of the CDR3 is TGTGCCACCAGTGAACCAGGGCTCTATGGCTACACCTTC.

The gene calls are TRBV18 and TRBJ2-7; D not certain. Per the germline V gene, CDR1 is KGHSH and CDR2 is LQKENI. The CDR3 runs to 18 residues. With 2 bases removed from V and 4 bases from J, the gap between germline ends came to 24 bases. The CDR3 coding sequence is TGTGCCAGCTCACCAGAAAACTCACCAACGAGAGTGCTTTACGAGCAGTACGTC. It translates to CASSPENSPTRVLYEQYV.

This clonotype was detected only a few times. The rearrangement uses TRBV4-3 and TRBJ2-3; TRBD2 matches at 7 bases. V was pared by 3 bases and J by 2 bases, with 8 bases of the junction left unmatched. Germline loops: CDR1 LGHNA, CDR2 YSLEER. CDR3 length: 16 amino acids. The CDR3: CASSQQASGVTDTQYF. For the CDR3, the DNA is TGCGCCAGCAGCCAGCAGGCGAGCGGGGTCACAGATACGCAGTATTTT.

This clonotype showed up just a few times. The gene calls are TRBV4-1 and TRBJ2-7; a weak D match, TRBD1 (6 bases). Germline V lookup: CDR1 MGHRA, CDR2 YSYEKL. The CDR3 has 14 residues. Trimming cost V 3 bases and J 2 bases, with 11 bases left between them. The chain's CDR3 is CASSHQGTPYEQYF. CDR3 coding DNA: TGCGCCAGCAGCCATCAGGGGACCCCCTACGAGCAGTACTTC.

This clonotype was seen a handful of times. The V and J genes are TRBV27 and TRBJ2-7; weak D call: TRBD1 (6 bases). CDR1 and CDR2 from the germline V gene are MNHEY and SMNVEV (reference sequence). This CDR3 is built from 14 residues. V lost 3 bases, J lost 4 bases, and 13 bases lay in between. CDR3: CASSFRGPIYEQYF. CDR3 in DNA: TGTGCCAGCAGTTTCAGGGGCCCGATATACGAGCAGTACTTC.

This clonotype was observed many times. The chain recombines TRBV5-4 with TRBJ1-1; the D gene is possibly TRBD1 (6 bases). Germline V gene sequence: CDR1 SGHNT, CDR2 YYREEE (reference sequence). V was shortened by 5 bases and J by 5 bases, with 10 bases between the two germline ends. This CDR3 has 12 amino acids. In nucleotides, the CDR3 is TGTGCCAGCAGATCCGGACAGACTGAAGCTTTCTTT. Protein sequence: CASRSGQTEAFF.

CDR3 sequence reads: CATSDNDRVETQYF. CDR3 in DNA: TGTGCCACCAGTGACAACGACAGGGTGGAGACCCAGTACTTC. The chain links TRBV24-1 to TRBJ2-5; 7 positions match TRBD1. The germline CDR1 and CDR2 sequences are KGHDR and SFDVKD. With 4 bases clipped from V and 5 bases from J, the junction kept 6 bases outside the gene matches. The CDR3 loop spans 14 amino acids.

This clonotype turned up a few times. The V call is TRBV5-1, the J call TRBJ2-2, with no clear D. CDR1 SGHRS and CDR2 YFSETQ come from the germline V gene. Trimming shortened V by 2 bases and J by 2 bases, and 10 bases separated the two germline ends. The CDR3 runs 15 residues. The CDR3 DNA sequence: TGCGCCAGCAGCTTTGTCGGTGGTAACACCGGGGAGCTGTTTTTT. Protein: CASSFVGGNTGELFF.